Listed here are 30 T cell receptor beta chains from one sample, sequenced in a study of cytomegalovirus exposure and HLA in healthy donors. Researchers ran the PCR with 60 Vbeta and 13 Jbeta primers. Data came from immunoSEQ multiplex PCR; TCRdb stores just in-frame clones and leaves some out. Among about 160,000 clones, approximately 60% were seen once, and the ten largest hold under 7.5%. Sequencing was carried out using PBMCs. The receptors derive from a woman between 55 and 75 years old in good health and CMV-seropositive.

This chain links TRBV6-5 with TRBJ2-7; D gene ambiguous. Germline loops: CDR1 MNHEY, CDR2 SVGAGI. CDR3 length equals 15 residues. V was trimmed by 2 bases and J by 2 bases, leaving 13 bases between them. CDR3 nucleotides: TGTGCCAGCAGTTACACGCGATCATCCACCTACGAGCAGTACTTC. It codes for CASSYTRSSTYEQYF.

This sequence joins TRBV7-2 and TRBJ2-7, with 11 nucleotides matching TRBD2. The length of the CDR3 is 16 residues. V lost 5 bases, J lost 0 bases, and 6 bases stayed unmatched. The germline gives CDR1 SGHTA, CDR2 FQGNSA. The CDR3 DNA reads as TGTGCCAGCAGCCCGGGACTAGCGGCCATCTCCTACGAGCAGTACTTC. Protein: CASSPGLAAISYEQYF.

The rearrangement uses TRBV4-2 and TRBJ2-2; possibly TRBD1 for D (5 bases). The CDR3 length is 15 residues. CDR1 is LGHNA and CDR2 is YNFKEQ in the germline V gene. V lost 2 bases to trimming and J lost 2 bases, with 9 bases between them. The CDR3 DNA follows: TGTGCCAGCAGCCAACAGACAGTTAACACCGGGGAGCTGTTTTTT. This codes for CASSQQTVNTGELFF.

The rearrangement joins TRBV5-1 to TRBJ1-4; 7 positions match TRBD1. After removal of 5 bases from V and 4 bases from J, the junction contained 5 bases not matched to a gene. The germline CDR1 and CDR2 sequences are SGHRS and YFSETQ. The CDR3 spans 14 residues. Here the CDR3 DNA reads TGCGCCAGCAGACTGACAGGGATTAATGAAAAACTGTTTTTT. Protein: CASRLTGINEKLFF.

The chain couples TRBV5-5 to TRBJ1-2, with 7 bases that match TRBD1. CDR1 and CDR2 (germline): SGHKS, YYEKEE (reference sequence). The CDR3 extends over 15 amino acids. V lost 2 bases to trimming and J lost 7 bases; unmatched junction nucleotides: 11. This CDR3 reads CASSLLQGGMVGYTF. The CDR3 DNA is TGTGCCAGCAGCTTACTTCAAGGGGGCATGGTTGGCTACACCTTC.

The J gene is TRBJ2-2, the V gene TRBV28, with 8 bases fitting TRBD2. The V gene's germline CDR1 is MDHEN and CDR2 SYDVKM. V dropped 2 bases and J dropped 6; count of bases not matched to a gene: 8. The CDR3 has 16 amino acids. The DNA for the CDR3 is TGTGCCAGCAGTTTAGCGGGGGGCGTTAAATCCGGGGAGCTGTTTTTT. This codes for CASSLAGGVKSGELFF.

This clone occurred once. The CDR3 reads CAISESRTGGYEQYF. DNA of the CDR3: TGTGCCATCAGTGAATCACGGACAGGGGGCTACGAGCAGTACTTC. The chain uses TRBV10-3 and TRBJ2-5; 10 bases agree with TRBD1. The DNA end lines up better with TRBJ2-7; the J call may be wrong. CDR3 size: 15 residues. CDR1 and CDR2 (germline): ENHRY, SYGVKD.

CDR3 in DNA: TGTGCCAGCAGTGGGGTCTATCCGACAGCTGCAACTAATGAAAAACTGTTTTTT. Translation gives CASSGVYPTAATNEKLFF. The gene calls are TRBV2 and TRBJ1-4; possibly TRBD1 for D (5 bases). Trimming removed 4 bases from V and 0 bases from J, with 18 bases in between. CDR1 is SNHLY and CDR2 is FYNNEI in the germline V gene. This CDR3 is built from 18 residues.

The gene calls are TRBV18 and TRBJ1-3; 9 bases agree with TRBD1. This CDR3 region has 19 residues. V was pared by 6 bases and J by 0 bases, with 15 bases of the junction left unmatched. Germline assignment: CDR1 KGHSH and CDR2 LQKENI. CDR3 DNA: TGTGCCAGCTCGAAATCCGGGACAGGGCCTCCCGACTCTGGAAACACCATATATTTT. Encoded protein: CASSKSGTGPPDSGNTIYF.

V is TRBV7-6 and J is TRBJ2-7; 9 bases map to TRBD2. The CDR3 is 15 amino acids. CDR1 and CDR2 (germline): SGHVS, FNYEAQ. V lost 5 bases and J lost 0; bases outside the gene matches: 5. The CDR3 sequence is CASSPSGRPSYEQYF. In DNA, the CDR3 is TGTGCCAGCAGCCCAAGCGGGAGGCCCTCCTACGAGCAGTACTTC.

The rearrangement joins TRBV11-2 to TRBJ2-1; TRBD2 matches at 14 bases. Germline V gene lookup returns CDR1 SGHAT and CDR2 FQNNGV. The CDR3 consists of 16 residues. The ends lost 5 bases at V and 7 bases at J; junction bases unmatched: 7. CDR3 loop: CASSKGTSGSGNEQFF. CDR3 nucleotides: TGTGCCAGCAGCAAGGGGACTAGCGGGAGTGGAAATGAGCAGTTCTTC.

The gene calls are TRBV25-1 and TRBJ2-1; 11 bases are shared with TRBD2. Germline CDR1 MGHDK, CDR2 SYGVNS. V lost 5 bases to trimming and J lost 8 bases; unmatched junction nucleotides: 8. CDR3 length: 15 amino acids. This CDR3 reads CASSNSGRAKDEQFF. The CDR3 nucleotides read TGTGCCAGCAGTAATAGCGGGAGGGCCAAGGATGAGCAGTTCTTC.

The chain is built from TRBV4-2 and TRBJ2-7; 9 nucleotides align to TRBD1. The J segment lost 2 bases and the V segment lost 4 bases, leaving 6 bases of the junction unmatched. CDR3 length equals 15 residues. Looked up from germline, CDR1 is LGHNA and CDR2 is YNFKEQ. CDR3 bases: TGTGCCAGCAGCCTAGAGGGGACAGGGCCCTACGAGCAGTACTTC. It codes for CASSLEGTGPYEQYF.

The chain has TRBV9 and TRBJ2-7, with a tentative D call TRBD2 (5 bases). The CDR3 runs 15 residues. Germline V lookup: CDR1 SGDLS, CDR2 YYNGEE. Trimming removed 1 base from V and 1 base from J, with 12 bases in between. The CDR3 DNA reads TGTGCCAGCAGCGTATCGGCGGGCGTATCCTACGAGCAGTACTTC. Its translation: CASSVSAGVSYEQYF.

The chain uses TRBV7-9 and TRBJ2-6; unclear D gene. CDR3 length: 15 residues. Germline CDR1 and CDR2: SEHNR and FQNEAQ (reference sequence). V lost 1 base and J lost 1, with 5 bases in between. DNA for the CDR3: TGTGCCAGCAGCTTAGATCATTCTGGGGCCAACGTCCTGACTTTC. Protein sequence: CASSLDHSGANVLTF.

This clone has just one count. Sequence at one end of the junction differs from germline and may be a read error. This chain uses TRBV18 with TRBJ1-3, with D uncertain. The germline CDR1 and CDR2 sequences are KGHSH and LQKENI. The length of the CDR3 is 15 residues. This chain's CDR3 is CASSPNAASGNTIYF. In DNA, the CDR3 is TGTGCCAGTTCACCAAACGCGGCCTCTGGAAACACCATATATTTT.

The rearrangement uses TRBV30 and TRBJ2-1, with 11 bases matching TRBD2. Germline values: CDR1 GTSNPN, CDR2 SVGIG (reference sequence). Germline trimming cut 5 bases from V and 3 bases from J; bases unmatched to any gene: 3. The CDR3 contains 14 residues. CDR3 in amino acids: CAWASGRFYNEQFF. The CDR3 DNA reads TGTGCCTGGGCTAGCGGGAGGTTCTACAATGAGCAGTTCTTC.

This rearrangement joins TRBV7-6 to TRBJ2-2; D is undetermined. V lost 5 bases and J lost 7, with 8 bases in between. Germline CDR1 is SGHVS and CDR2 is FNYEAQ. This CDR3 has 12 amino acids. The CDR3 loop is CASSPVFGELFF. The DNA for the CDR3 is TGTGCCAGCAGCCCTGTTTTCGGGGAGCTGTTTTTT.

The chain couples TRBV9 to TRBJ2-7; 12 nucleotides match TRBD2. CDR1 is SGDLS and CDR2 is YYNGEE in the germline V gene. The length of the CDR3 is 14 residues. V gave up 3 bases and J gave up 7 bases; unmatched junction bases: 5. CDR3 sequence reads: CASSEASGRGEQYF. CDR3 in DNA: TGTGCCAGCAGCGAGGCTAGCGGGAGGGGTGAGCAGTACTTC.

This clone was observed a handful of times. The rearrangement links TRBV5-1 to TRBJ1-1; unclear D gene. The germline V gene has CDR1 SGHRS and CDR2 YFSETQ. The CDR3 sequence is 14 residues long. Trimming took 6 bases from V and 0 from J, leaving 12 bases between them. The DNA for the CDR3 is TGCGCCAGCACTGTCCAGGATTTGAACACTGAAGCTTTCTTT. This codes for CASTVQDLNTEAFF.

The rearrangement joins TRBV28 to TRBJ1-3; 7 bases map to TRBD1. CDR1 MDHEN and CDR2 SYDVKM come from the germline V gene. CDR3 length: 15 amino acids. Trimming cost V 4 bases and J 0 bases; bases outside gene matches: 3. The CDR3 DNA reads TGTGCCAGCAGTTCCCGGGACAGCTCTGGAAACACCATATATTTT. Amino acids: CASSSRDSSGNTIYF.

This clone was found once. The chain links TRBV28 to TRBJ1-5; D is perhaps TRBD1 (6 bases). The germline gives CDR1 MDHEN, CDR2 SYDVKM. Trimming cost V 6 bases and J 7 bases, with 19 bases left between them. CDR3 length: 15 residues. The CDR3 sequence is CASSATQGFSQPQHF. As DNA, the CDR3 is TGTGCCAGCAGCGCTACACAGGGTTTCAGCCAGCCCCAGCATTTT.

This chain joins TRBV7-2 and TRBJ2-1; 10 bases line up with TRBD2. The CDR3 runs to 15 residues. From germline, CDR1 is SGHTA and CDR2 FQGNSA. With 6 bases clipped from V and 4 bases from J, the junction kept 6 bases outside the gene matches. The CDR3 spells CASSRAGGGYNEQFF. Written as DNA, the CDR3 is TGTGCCAGCAGTCGAGCGGGAGGGGGTTACAATGAGCAGTTCTTC.

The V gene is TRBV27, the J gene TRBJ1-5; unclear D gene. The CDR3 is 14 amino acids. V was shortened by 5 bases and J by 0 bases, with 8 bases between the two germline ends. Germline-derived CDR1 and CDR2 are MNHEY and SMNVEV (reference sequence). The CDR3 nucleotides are TGTGCCAGCAGTCCAGGAACTAGCAATCAGCCCCAGCATTTT. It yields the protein CASSPGTSNQPQHF.

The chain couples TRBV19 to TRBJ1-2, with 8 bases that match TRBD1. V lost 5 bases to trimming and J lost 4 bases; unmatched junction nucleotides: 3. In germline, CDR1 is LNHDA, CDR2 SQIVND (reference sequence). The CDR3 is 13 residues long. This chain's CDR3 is CASSDRGRYGYTF. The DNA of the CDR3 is TGTGCCAGTAGTGACAGGGGACGCTATGGCTACACCTTC.

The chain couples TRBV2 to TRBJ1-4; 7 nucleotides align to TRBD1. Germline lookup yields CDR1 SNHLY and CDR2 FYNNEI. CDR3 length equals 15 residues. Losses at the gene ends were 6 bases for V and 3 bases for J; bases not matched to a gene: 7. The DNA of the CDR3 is TGTGCCAGCAGAGGGACAGTTTCGGCTAATGAAAAACTGTTTTTT. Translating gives CASRGTVSANEKLFF.

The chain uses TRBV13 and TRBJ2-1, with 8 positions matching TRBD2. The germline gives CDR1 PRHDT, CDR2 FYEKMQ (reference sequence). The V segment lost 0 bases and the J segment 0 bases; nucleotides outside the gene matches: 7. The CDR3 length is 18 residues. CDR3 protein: CASSLGLKRESSYNEQFF. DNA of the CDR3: TGTGCCAGCAGCTTAGGTTTAAAGCGGGAGAGCTCCTACAATGAGCAGTTCTTC.

CDR3 bases: TGCGCCAGCAGCTCGGGCCTAGGAGGGAGGGACTATGGCTACACCTTC. Amino acids: CASSSGLGGRDYGYTF. V is TRBV5-1 and J is TRBJ1-2; D call uncertain. CDR1 SGHRS and CDR2 YFSETQ come from the germline V gene. The CDR3 covers 16 residues. Trimming removed 3 bases at V and 3 bases at J, with 18 bases between.

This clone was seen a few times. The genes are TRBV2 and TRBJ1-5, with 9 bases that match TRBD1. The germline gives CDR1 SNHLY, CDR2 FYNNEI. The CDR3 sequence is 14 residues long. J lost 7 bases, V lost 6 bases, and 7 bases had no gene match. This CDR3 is CASSEQGAEQPQHF. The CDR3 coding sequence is TGTGCCAGCAGCGAACAGGGGGCGGAACAGCCCCAGCATTTT.

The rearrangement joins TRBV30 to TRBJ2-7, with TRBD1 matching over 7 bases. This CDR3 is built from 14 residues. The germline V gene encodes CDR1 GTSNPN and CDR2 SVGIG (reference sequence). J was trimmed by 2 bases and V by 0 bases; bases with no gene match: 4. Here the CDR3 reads CAWSVGRGTYEQYF. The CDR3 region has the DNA TGTGCCTGGAGTGTAGGCAGGGGGACCTACGAGCAGTACTTC.